Listed here are 22 T cell receptor beta chains from one sample, sequenced in a study. TCRdb reprocessed the 5' RACE reads with MiXCR, giving one entry per CDR3 protein. The top ten clones hold 3.2% of a sample with tens of thousands of distinct CDR3 sequences, approximately 25% of them seen once. Sequenced sample: tumor-infiltrating naive CD4+ T cells sorted from the breast tumor. Subset: naive CD4+ T cells, CD4+CD45RA+CD25-. These TCRs come from a female donor with breast cancer.

This clonotype has a handful of counts. The gene calls are TRBV28 and TRBJ1-1; D unresolved. The CDR3 has 12 amino acids. V lost 3 bases to trimming and J lost 5 bases, with 7 bases between them. CDR1 and CDR2 (germline): MDHEN, SYDVKM. The CDR3 protein is CASSFEGTEAFF. The CDR3 region has the DNA TGTGCCAGCAGTTTTGAAGGTACTGAAGCTTTCTTT.

This clonotype was counted at least ten times. The chain joins TRBV5-1 to TRBJ1-2; 8 bases map to TRBD1. Germline V gene data show CDR1 as SGHRS and CDR2 as YFSETQ. J was trimmed by 2 bases and V by 4 bases; bases with no gene match: 4. The CDR3 length is 14 residues. CDR3 amino acids: CASSVTGVNYGYTF. The CDR3 nucleotides read TGCGCCAGCAGCGTGACAGGGGTAAACTATGGCTACACCTTC. The whole variable domain, filled in from reference TRBV5-1 and TRBJ1-2, reads KAGVTQTPRYLIKTRGQQVTLSCSPISGHRSVSWYQQTPGQGLQFLFEYFSETQRNKGNFPGRFSGRQFSNSRSEMNVSTLELGDSALYLCASSVTGVNYGYTFGSGTRLTVV.

The CDR3 DNA is TGCGCCAGCAGCTCGGTGGCGGGCGCAGGGACCGAGCAGTACTTC. Protein product: CASSSVAGAGTEQYF. The chain joins TRBV5-1 to TRBJ2-7; perhaps D is TRBD1 or TRBD2 (5 bases each). This CDR3 is built from 15 residues. CDR1 and CDR2 from the germline V gene are SGHRS and YFSETQ. Trimming removed 3 bases at V and 6 bases at J, with 19 bases between.

About this clonotype: Germline is not matched at one junction end, which may reflect a read error. The J gene is TRBJ1-1, the V gene TRBV10-1; D remains unclear. CDR1 and CDR2 from the germline V gene are WNHNN and SYGVQD (reference sequence). This CDR3 has 13 residues. The CDR3 DNA reads TGCGCCAGCAGTGAGTCGAGGAACACGGAAGCTTTCTTT. Translated: CASSESRNTEAFF.

A word on this clonotype: An end of the junction differs from the germline gene, which may be a read error. The chain employs TRBV20-1 and TRBJ1-1; 9 bases line up with TRBD1. The CDR3 is made up of 13 amino acids. Germline V gene sequence: CDR1 DFQATT, CDR2 SNEGSKA (reference sequence). Here the CDR3 reads CSARGGTGIGAFF. The CDR3 DNA reads as TGCAGCGCTAGAGGGGGGACAGGGATTGGGGCTTTCTTC.

Sample share makes this clonotype medium-sized (0.01 to 0.1%). This chain connects TRBV7-6 to TRBJ2-5; tentative D call: TRBD2 (5 bases). Trimming left V 5 bases short and J 5 bases short, with 27 bases between. This CDR3 region has 18 residues. Per germline, CDR1 SGHVS and CDR2 FNYEAQ. CDR3 DNA: TGTGCCAGCAGCGCCCGTGGGCGGAGGCCGGATTCGAGGGAGACCCAGTACTTC. Translating it yields CASSARGRRPDSRETQYF.

This clonotype was seen at least ten times. V is TRBV5-1 and J is TRBJ2-1; TRBD1 is a possible D gene (5 bases). The V and J ends lost 4 bases and 5 bases respectively, with 16 bases between them. Germline CDR1 and CDR2: SGHRS and YFSETQ. There are 15 residues in the CDR3. The CDR3 loop reads CASSLPRTPNNEQFF. CDR3 DNA sequence: TGCGCCAGCAGCCTGCCCCGGACACCCAACAATGAGCAGTTCTTC.

The chain is built from TRBV20-1 and TRBJ2-5, with TRBD2 matching over 13 bases. CDR1 is DFQATT and CDR2 is SNEGSKA in the germline V gene (reference sequence). The CDR3 has 15 amino acids. Unmatched junction bases numbered 6, after V lost 3 bases and J lost 5 bases. CDR3 in amino acids: CSAREGLAGFETQYF. CDR3 sequence (DNA): TGCAGTGCTAGGGAGGGACTAGCGGGGTTTGAGACCCAGTACTTC.

Ten or more counts support this clonotype. The chain joins TRBV5-6 to TRBJ1-1; D call uncertain. The CDR3 totals 14 residues. Germline V gene lookup returns CDR1 SGHDT and CDR2 YYEEEE. V shed 0 bases and J shed 1 base, with 7 bases lying between them. DNA of the CDR3: TGTGCCAGCAGCTTGGACCGTAGGAACACTGAAGCTTTCTTT. It translates to CASSLDRRNTEAFF.

The V call is TRBV24-1, the J call TRBJ2-5; possible D gene TRBD1, 6 bases. Germline V gene data show CDR1 as KGHDR and CDR2 as SFDVKD. The V gene lost 4 bases and the J gene lost 3 bases, with 14 bases spanning the gap. The CDR3 has 15 residues. Here the CDR3 reads CATSDPSRGEETQYF. The CDR3 nucleotides read TGTGCCACCAGTGACCCTAGCAGGGGCGAAGAGACCCAGTACTTC.

This clonotype was recorded at least ten times. The chain carries TRBV2 and TRBJ1-4; no definite D call. The CDR3 covers 17 residues. The V and J ends lost 5 bases and 3 bases respectively, with 19 bases between them. The germline V gene encodes CDR1 SNHLY and CDR2 FYNNEI. The CDR3 reads CASSSLNWALANEKLFF. The CDR3 DNA is TGTGCCAGCAGTTCCCTAAATTGGGCATTGGCTAATGAAAAACTGTTTTTT.

This sequence joins TRBV2 and TRBJ2-7; TRBD2 matches at 9 bases. V lost 6 bases to trimming and J lost 6 bases; unmatched junction nucleotides: 12. The CDR3 spans 15 residues. The germline V gene has CDR1 SNHLY and CDR2 FYNNEI. Written as DNA, the CDR3 is TGTGCCAGCAGGCTGGCGTCTAGCGGGGTCCCCGAGCAGTACTTC. Translating gives CASRLASSGVPEQYF.

J is TRBJ2-7 and V is TRBV27; 9 bases map to TRBD1. The CDR3 runs to 16 residues. The V segment lost 4 bases and the J segment 6 bases; nucleotides outside the gene matches: 13. Germline V gene sequence: CDR1 MNHEY, CDR2 SMNVEV (reference sequence). The chain's CDR3 is CASSSGFGTGIGEQYF. Written as DNA, the CDR3 is TGTGCCAGCAGTTCCGGCTTCGGGACAGGGATCGGCGAGCAGTACTTC.

This clonotype was picked up many times. This rearrangement joins TRBV29-1 to TRBJ1-5; no definite D call. Trimming took off 4 bases at V and 7 bases at J, with 14 bases between the two ends. This CDR3 comprises 13 residues. Germline-derived CDR1 and CDR2 are SQVTM and ANQGSEA. CDR3 sequence reads: CSVGDDGYQPQHF. The CDR3 DNA reads TGCAGCGTTGGTGATGATGGGTACCAGCCCCAGCATTTT.

The J gene is TRBJ2-1, the V gene TRBV7-2; tentative D call: TRBD2 (5 bases). This CDR3 contains 17 residues. Trimming removed 0 bases at V and 1 base at J, with 13 bases between. Germline V lookup: CDR1 SGHTA, CDR2 FQGNSA. The CDR3 here is CASSLALTTRSYNEQFF. CDR3 bases: TGTGCCAGCAGCTTAGCGCTGACCACTAGGTCCTACAATGAGCAGTTCTTC.

The V call is TRBV28, the J call TRBJ1-2, with D perhaps TRBD1 (5 bases). V dropped 4 bases and J dropped 8 bases, with 17 bases sitting between them. The CDR3 loop spans 14 amino acids. Germline values: CDR1 MDHEN, CDR2 SYDVKM. The CDR3 loop reads CASSSPGGVPGYTF. The DNA for the CDR3 is TGTGCCAGCAGTTCCCCGGGGGGAGTACCCGGCTACACCTTC.

This clonotype has a handful of counts. The rearrangement links TRBV5-1 to TRBJ2-7, with TRBD1 as a possible D gene (6 bases). Trimming shortened V by 2 bases and J by 1 base, and 13 bases separated the two germline ends. The germline CDR1 and CDR2 sequences are SGHRS and YFSETQ. The CDR3 extends over 15 amino acids. CDR3 amino acids: CASSLGTPPSYEQYF. The CDR3 region has the DNA TGCGCCAGCAGCTTAGGGACACCCCCTTCCTACGAGCAGTACTTC.

The chain carries TRBV2 and TRBJ1-6, with 7 bases that match TRBD1. Germline V gives CDR1 SNHLY, CDR2 FYNNEI. Losses at the gene ends were 1 base for V and 10 bases for J; bases not matched to a gene: 1. The CDR3 is made up of 13 amino acids. The CDR3 nucleotides read TGTGCCAGCAGTGAAGACAGGGGCTCACCCCTCCACTTT. Protein: CASSEDRGSPLHF.

The chain recombines TRBV7-9 with TRBJ2-2; possible D gene TRBD2, 5 bases. CDR3 length equals 14 residues. CDR1 is SEHNR and CDR2 is FQNEAQ in the germline V gene (reference sequence). The V gene lost 5 bases and the J gene lost 5 bases, with 12 bases spanning the gap. The CDR3 DNA sequence: TGTGCCAGCAGCGAGGACTCAACTACCGGGGAGCTGTTTTTT. As protein: CASSEDSTTGELFF.

The table lists this clonotype with a few counts. This chain links TRBV20-1 with TRBJ2-7; 9 bases map to TRBD1. The germline V gene has CDR1 DFQATT and CDR2 SNEGSKA (reference sequence). This CDR3 has 12 amino acids. With V trimmed by 6 bases and J by 5 bases, 5 bases remained unmatched. CDR3: CSAGTGRHEQYF. DNA for the CDR3: TGCAGTGCCGGGACAGGGAGGCACGAGCAGTACTTC.

This rearrangement joins TRBV20-1 to TRBJ2-5; no firm D call. The CDR3 has 11 residues. Trimming removed 1 base at V and 5 bases at J, with 5 bases between. Per germline, CDR1 DFQATT and CDR2 SNEGSKA (reference sequence). The CDR3 region has the DNA TGCAGTGCTAGAGCGCCGGAGACCCAGTACTTC. It yields the protein CSARAPETQYF.

The chain joins TRBV7-6 to TRBJ2-7; D unclear. Germline CDR1 SGHVS, CDR2 FNYEAQ. With 2 bases removed from V and 0 bases from J, the gap between germline ends came to 11 bases. The CDR3 runs 15 residues. CDR3 sequence reads: CASSLRGGGSYEQYF. The CDR3 DNA is TGTGCCAGCAGCTTACGTGGCGGTGGCTCCTACGAGCAGTACTTC. The complete variable domain, with remaining parts taken from reference TRBV7-6 and TRBJ2-7, reads GAGVSQSPRYKVTKRGQDVALRCDPISGHVSLYWYRQALGQGPEFLTYFNYEAQQDKSGLPNDRFSAERPEGSISTLTIQRTEQRDSAMYRCASSLRGGGSYEQYFGPGTRLTVT.